Following are 9 T cell receptor beta chains from one sample sequenced in a study of patients and donors after allogeneic stem cell transplantation. TCRdb re-derived calls from the RT-PCR reads in MiXCR, one entry per CDR3 protein. This repertoire shows about a million distinct CDR3 sequences, more than 15% found once; its top ten account for roughly 6.4%. Sequencing input: blood, either unsorted or a sorted T cell fraction (not recorded which). These receptors were collected from a human donor who was either an allogeneic HSCT recipient or a stem cell or donor lymphocyte infusion donor (not recorded which). It is not recorded whose cells these are; they may come from a transplant donor.

This chain uses TRBV29-1 with TRBJ2-3, with D hard to call. The CDR3 is made up of 11 amino acids. Looked up from germline, CDR1 is SQVTM and CDR2 is ANQGSEA. V lost 1 base and J 4 bases, leaving 3 bases between the germline ends. For the CDR3, the DNA is TGCAGCGTTGAAGCACCAGATACGCAGTATTTT. It encodes CSVEAPDTQYF.

In its sample, this clonotype was seen a few times. The chain uses TRBV3-1 and TRBJ1-1; TRBD1 aligns across 7 bases. The CDR3 sequence is 12 residues long. V was pared by 3 bases and J by 8 bases, with 3 bases of the junction left unmatched. Germline loops: CDR1 LGHDT, CDR2 YNNKEL (reference sequence). The CDR3 DNA reads TGTGCCAGCAGCCACAGACAGGGAGAAGCTTTCTTT. The encoded protein is CASSHRQGEAFF.

This clonotype was picked up a small number of times. This chain links TRBV11-1 with TRBJ1-1; 9 positions match TRBD1. V trimming: 4 bases; J trimming: 0 bases; junction bases outside the gene matches: 9. CDR1 and CDR2 from the germline V gene are SGHAT and FQDESV (reference sequence). This CDR3 is built from 17 residues. This CDR3 reads CASSYYGTGFMNTEAFF. DNA of the CDR3: TGTGCCAGCAGCTATTACGGGACAGGGTTCATGAACACTGAAGCTTTCTTT. Full variable domain (rest looked up from reference TRBV11-1 and TRBJ1-1): EAEVAQSPRYKITEKSQAVAFWCDPISGHATLYWYRQILGQGPELLVQFQDESVVDDSQLPKDRFSAERLKGVDSTLKIQPAELGDSAMYLCASSYYGTGFMNTEAFFGQGTRLTVV.

The chain is built from TRBV27 and TRBJ2-7, with 10 nucleotides matching TRBD2. Germline CDR1 and CDR2: MNHEY and SMNVEV (reference sequence). V shed 5 bases and J 7 bases; nucleotides not matched to a gene: 11. The CDR3 has 15 residues. The CDR3, as DNA: TGTGCCAGCAGTGGGCTAGCGGGAGTCCTATGGGAGCAGTACTTC. It codes for CASSGLAGVLWEQYF.

The genes are TRBV30 and TRBJ1-5; maybe TRBD1 (6 bases). This CDR3 has 13 amino acids. V lost 5 bases and J 0 bases, leaving 8 bases between the germline ends. Germline assignment: CDR1 GTSNPN and CDR2 SVGIG (reference sequence). In nucleotides, the CDR3 is TGTGCCTGGCGGACAGATAGCAATCAGCCCCAGCATTTT. Translated, it gives CAWRTDSNQPQHF.

V usage is TRBV24-1 and J usage is TRBJ2-5; possible D gene TRBD1, 6 bases. The V end lost 1 base, the J end lost 3 bases, and 11 bases lay between the germline ends. CDR3 length: 15 residues. Germline CDR1 KGHDR, CDR2 SFDVKD. The CDR3 protein is CATSDFRGLKETQYF. The CDR3 DNA reads TGTGCCACCAGTGATTTCAGGGGCTTGAAAGAGACCCAGTACTTC.

A few counts support this clonotype. The rearrangement uses TRBV29-1 and TRBJ1-1; TRBD1 aligns across 7 bases. Germline V lookup: CDR1 SQVTM, CDR2 ANQGSEA. Unmatched junction bases numbered 5, after V lost 2 bases and J lost 5 bases. The CDR3 is 13 residues long. For the CDR3, the DNA is TGCAGCGTTGAACAGGGGGGAGGGACTGAAGCTTTCTTT. Translating it yields CSVEQGGGTEAFF.

This clonotype appeared a few times. The chain recombines TRBV20-1 with TRBJ2-7; 8 bases are a match to TRBD2. CDR3 length: 14 residues. Looked up from germline, CDR1 is DFQATT and CDR2 is SNEGSKA (reference sequence). The V gene end was trimmed by 4 bases and the J gene end by 1 base; junction bases not matched to a gene: 6. The CDR3 sequence: CSANQLAASYEQYF. DNA for the CDR3: TGCAGTGCTAATCAACTAGCGGCATCCTACGAGCAGTACTTC.

This clonotype turned up a few times. V is TRBV7-9 and J is TRBJ2-5; the match to TRBD2 covers 10 bases. Germline V lookup: CDR1 SEHNR, CDR2 FQNEAQ (reference sequence). The CDR3 consists of 15 residues. The ends lost 3 bases at V and 5 bases at J; junction bases unmatched: 6. CDR3 region: CASSFPGLARETQYF. For the CDR3, the DNA is TGTGCCAGCAGCTTTCCGGGACTAGCGAGGGAGACCCAGTACTTC.